The present T cell receptor beta chain was sequenced within a study of blood T cell repertoires in COVID-19 (dated by TCRdb to about 2020). With respect to the entire study: Collaborator samples came from the United States, Italy and Spain and covered acute and convalescent phases of COVID-19. Nearly every sample came with metadata listing a de-identified subject ID, COVID-19 status, age in years and sex. The prospective study material was composed of cDNA or gDNA derived from T cells, B-cell-depleted T cells, or PBMCs. Samples were obtained from the ongoing ImmuneRACE study (first 160 participants) and from over a thousand subjects provided by 6 global collaborators. The repertoires were released in a freely available public database intended as a resource for research on the immune response to SARS-CoV-2. The dataset comprised deeply sampled blood TCRbeta repertoires from subjects exposed to, actively infected with, or recovered from COVID-19. Where available, HLA class I and class II types were obtained from metadata supplied by the sample provider rather than from assay-based typing.

Each collaborating institution followed its own protocols to collect whole blood in K2EDTA tubes. Collaborator samples were shipped for TCRbeta analysis as frozen whole blood, isolated PBMCs, or DNA extracted from either sample type. The full study reports these points: The quantity of clinical and demographic metadata differed by source and by participant and was supplied without curation.

TCRbeta CDR3 regions were amplified from genomic DNA using the immunoSEQ Assay, a bias-controlled multiplex PCR. In the paper's pipeline: The number of nucleated cells in each sample was estimated from the amplification of reference gene primers within the assay. Sequence reads were collapsed and filtered to measure the absolute abundance of every unique TCRbeta CDR3 rearrangement. For each sample, productive Simpson clonality was calculated by taking the square root of Simpson's diversity index across productive rearrangements. TCRdb's version of the immuneACCESS table is confined to in-frame rearrangements and falls short of the full clone set. An unresolved V gene accounts for under half of the shortfall where checked; the remainder is of unknown origin. The V and J calls and clone size were taken over from that table, and D and trimming were inferred from the DNA. Counted in this sample were some 24,000 clones; 80% to 90% of them appeared once. Together, the top ten hold roughly a fifth of the sample.

As for this clone: Its antigen is currently not known. The sample holds no much larger clone one base away, and base qualities are not on file.

The receptor's source is a human donor in a cohort sampled during active COVID-19. Sample: peripheral blood.

The CDR3 amino acid sequence is: CASSLAGRYNEQFF. In nucleotides, the sequence is TGCGCCAGCAGCCTAGCGGGGCGTTACAATGAGCAGTTCTTC. The chain uses TRBV4-1 and TRBJ2-1; 8 middle bases align to TRBD2. V loses 4 bases at its end and J loses 4 bases; junction bases beyond the gene matches: 3. Taken from the germline V gene, the CDR1 and CDR2 loops are MGHRA and YSYEKL. The CDR3 runs 14 amino acids, cysteine and phenylalanine included. The only DNA kept is the CDR3, 42 bases in frame from the first base.